Each of the 2 T cell receptor beta chains below was sequenced from the same sample in a study of blood T cell repertoires in COVID-19. This table comes from immunoSEQ multiplex PCR, and its TCRdb copy is limited to in-frame clones, with some not included. In the table there are 200,000 to 250,000 clones, more than 75% of which are singletons. Sequenced sample: peripheral blood. These receptors came from a middle-aged man with acute or convalescent COVID-19.

This sequence joins TRBV19 and TRBJ2-3; D may be TRBD1 (6 bases). The CDR3 has 13 residues. Deletions cut 3 bases from V and 7 bases from J, with 11 bases between. Germline CDR1 and CDR2: LNHDA and SQIVND (reference sequence). For the CDR3, the DNA is TGTGCCAGTAGTATCAATCAGGGGTATACGCAGTATTTT. It codes for CASSINQGYTQYF.

This clone has more than one count but fewer than ten. The gene calls are TRBV29-1 and TRBJ1-2, with 7 bases aligning to TRBD1. This CDR3 spans 14 amino acids. Germline assignment: CDR1 SQVTM and CDR2 ANQGSEA. The ends lost 7 bases at V and 4 bases at J; junction bases unmatched: 12. The CDR3 reads CSGGENRGTYGYTF. The CDR3 DNA is TGCAGCGGGGGGGAAAACAGGGGAACCTATGGCTACACCTTC.